The clone carrying this TCR beta chain was seen only a few times. No antigen is known for it. This record comes from a study of beta chain features in type 1 diabetes. Expressed TCRB transcripts were sequenced after all isolated RNA was converted to cDNA. Repertoires were generated with immunoSEQ multiplex PCR, while TCRdb's copy carries only in-frame clones and drops some. The sample yields a few hundred thousand clones, approximately 13% seen once. Per germline, CDR1 GTSNPN and CDR2 SVGIG (reference sequence). V shed 0 bases and J 2 bases; nucleotides not matched to a gene: 7. The length of the CDR3 is 16 residues. Overall study findings and caveats: PCR might pick shorter templates more often, in the same way for patients and controls. Patients' naive, central memory and Treg TCRB repertoires seemed closer to one another than those of healthy donors. There was a moderate but significant shortening of TCRB CDR3s in all four CD4+ subsets of Type 1 diabetes patients.

This clonotype was obtained from a woman aged 18-29 years with type 1 diabetes. The sequenced sample was naive CD4+ T cells from blood. The chain combines TRBV30 with TRBJ2-7; 10 bases fit TRBD2. The CDR3 spells CAWSVVWTSGTYEQYF. In DNA, the CDR3 is TGTGCCTGGAGTGTAGTTTGGACTAGCGGAACCTACGAGCAGTACTTC.